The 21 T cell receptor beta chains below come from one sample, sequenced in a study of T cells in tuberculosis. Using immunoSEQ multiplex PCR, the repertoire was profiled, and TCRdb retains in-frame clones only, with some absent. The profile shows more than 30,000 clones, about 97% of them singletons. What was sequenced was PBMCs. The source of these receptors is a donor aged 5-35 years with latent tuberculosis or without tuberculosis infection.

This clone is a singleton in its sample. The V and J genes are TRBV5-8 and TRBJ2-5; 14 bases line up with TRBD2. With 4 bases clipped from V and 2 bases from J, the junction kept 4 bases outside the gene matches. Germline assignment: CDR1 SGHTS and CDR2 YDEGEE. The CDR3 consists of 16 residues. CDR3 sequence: CASSVGTSGGQETQYF. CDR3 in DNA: TGTGCCAGCAGCGTAGGGACTAGCGGGGGACAAGAGACCCAGTACTTC.

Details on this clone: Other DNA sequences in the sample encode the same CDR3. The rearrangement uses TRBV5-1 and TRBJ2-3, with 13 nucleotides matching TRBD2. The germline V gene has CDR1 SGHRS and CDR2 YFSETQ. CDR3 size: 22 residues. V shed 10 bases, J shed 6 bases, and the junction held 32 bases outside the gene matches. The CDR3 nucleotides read TGCGCCCGGAGGGGGGACAGCGAGACGATTACGGGACTAGCGGGGCAGCTGGATACGCAGTATTTT. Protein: CARRGDSETITGLAGQLDTQYF.

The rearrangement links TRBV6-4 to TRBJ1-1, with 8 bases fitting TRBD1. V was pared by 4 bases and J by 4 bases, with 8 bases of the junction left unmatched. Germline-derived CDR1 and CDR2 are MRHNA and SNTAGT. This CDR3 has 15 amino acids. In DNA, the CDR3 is TGTGCCAGCAGTGCCGACAGGGGCTGGGGCACTGAAGCTTTCTTT. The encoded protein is CASSADRGWGTEAFF.

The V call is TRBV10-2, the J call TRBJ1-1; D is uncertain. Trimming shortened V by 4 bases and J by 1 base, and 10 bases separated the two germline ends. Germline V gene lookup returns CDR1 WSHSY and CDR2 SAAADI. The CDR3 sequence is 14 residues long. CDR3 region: CASSGNRRNTEAFF. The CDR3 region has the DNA TGCGCCAGCAGTGGAAATCGGAGGAACACTGAAGCTTTCTTT.

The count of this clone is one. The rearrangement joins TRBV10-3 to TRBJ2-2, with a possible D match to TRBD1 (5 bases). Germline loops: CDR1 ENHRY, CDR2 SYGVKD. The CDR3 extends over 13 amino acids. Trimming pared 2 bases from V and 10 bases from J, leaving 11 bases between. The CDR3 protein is CAISEEPGQELFF. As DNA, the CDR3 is TGTGCCATCAGTGAGGAACCTGGACAGGAGCTGTTTTTT.

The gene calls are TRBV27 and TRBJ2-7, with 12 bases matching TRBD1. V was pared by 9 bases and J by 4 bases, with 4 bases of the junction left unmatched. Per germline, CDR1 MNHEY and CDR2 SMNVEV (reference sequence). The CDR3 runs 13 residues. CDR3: CASMGQGAYEQYF. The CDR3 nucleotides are TGTGCCAGTATGGGACAGGGGGCGTACGAGCAGTACTTC.

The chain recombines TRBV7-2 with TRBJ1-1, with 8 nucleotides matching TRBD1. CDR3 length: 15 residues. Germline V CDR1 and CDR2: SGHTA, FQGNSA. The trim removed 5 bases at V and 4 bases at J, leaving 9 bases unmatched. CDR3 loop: CASSKRNQGATEAFF. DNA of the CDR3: TGTGCCAGCAGCAAGAGAAATCAGGGGGCCACTGAAGCTTTCTTT.

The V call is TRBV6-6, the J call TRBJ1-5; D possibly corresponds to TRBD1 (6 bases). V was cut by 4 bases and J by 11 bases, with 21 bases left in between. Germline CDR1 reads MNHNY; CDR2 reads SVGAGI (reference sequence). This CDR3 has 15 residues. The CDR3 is CASSSQDSPLGAQHF. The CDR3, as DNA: TGTGCCAGCAGTTCACAGGACAGCCCTTTGGGGGCCCAGCATTTT.

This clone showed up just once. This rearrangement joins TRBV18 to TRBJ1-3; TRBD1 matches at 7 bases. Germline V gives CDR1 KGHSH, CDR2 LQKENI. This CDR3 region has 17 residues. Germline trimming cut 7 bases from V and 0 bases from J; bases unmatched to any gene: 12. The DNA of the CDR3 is TGTGCCAGCTGCCAACTACAGGGGTCAATCTCTGGAAACACCATATATTTT. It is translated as CASCQLQGSISGNTIYF.

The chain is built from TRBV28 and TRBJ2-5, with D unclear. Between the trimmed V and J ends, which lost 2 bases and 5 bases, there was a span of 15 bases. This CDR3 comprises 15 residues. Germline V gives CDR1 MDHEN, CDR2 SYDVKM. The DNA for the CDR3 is TGTGCCAGCAGTTTACCTCGGTGGGCCGAGGAGACCCAGTACTTC. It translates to CASSLPRWAEETQYF. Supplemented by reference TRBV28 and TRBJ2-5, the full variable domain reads DVKVTQSSRYLVKRTGEKVFLECVQDMDHENMFWYRQDPGLGLRLIYFSYDVKMKEKGDIPEGYSVSREKKERFSLILESASTNQTSMYLCASSLPRWAEETQYFGPGTRLLVL.

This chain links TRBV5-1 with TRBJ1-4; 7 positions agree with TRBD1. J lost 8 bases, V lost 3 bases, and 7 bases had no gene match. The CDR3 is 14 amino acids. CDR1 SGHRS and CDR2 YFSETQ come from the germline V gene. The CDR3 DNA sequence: TGCGCCAGCAGCTCCACAGGGGAAGGGGAAAAACTGTTTTTT. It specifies CASSSTGEGEKLFF.

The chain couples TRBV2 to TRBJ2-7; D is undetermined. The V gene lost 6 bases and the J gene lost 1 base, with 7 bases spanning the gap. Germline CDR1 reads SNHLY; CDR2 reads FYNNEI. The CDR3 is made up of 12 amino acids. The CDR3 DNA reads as TGTGCCAGCAGGGGCGAATCCTACGAGCAGTACTTC. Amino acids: CASRGESYEQYF.

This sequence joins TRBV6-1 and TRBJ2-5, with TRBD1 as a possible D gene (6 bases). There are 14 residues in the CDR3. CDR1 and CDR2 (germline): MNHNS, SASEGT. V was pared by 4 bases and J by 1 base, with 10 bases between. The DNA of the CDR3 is TGTGCCAGCAGTGGGGGGCGGGCCCAAGAGACCCAGTACTTC. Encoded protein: CASSGGRAQETQYF.

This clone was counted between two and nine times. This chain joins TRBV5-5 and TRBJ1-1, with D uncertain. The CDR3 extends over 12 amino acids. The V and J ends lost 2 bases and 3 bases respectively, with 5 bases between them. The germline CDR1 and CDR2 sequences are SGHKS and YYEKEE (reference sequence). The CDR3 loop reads CASSFRDTEAFF. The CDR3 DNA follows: TGTGCCAGCAGCTTCCGGGACACTGAAGCTTTCTTT.

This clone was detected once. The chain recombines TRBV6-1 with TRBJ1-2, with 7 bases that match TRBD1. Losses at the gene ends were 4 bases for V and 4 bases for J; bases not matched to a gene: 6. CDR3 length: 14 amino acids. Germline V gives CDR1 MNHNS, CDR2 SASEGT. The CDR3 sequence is CASSASGTVYGYTF. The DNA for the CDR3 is TGTGCCAGCAGTGCGTCCGGGACAGTCTATGGCTACACCTTC.

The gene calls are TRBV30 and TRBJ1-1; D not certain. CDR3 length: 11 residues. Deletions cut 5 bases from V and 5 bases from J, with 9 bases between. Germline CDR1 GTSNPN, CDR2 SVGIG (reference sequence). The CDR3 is CAWGGGTEAFF. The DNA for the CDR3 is TGTGCCTGGGGCGGAGGTACTGAAGCTTTCTTT.

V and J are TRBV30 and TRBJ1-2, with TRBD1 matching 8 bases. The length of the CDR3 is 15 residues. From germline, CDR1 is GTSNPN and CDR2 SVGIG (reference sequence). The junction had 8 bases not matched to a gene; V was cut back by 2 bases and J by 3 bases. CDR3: CAWSPPDRVDYGYTF. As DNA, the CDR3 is TGTGCCTGGAGTCCCCCGGACAGGGTCGACTATGGCTACACCTTC.

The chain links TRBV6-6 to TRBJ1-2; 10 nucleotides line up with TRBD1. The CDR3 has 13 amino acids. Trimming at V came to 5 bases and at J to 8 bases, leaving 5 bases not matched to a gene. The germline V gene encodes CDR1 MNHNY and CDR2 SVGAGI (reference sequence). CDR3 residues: CASSADRGQGYTF. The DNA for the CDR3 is TGTGCCAGCAGTGCCGACAGGGGGCAAGGCTACACCTTC.

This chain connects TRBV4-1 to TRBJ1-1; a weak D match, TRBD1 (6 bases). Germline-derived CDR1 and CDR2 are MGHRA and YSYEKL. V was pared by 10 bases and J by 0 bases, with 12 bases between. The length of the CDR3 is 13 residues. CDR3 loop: CATSQGLNTEAFF. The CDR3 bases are TGCGCCACCTCTCAGGGGCTGAACACTGAAGCTTTCTTT.

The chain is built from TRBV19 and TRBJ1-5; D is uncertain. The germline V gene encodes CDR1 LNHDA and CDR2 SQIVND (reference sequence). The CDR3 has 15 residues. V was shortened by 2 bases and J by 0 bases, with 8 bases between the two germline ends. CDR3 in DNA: TGTGCCAGTAGTATATGGGCCACTAGCAATCAGCCCCAGCATTTT. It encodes CASSIWATSNQPQHF.

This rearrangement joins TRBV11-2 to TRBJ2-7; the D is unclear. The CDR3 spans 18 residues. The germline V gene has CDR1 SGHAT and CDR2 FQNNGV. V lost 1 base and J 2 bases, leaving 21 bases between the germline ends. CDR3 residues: CASSLVYRAWSYTYEQYF. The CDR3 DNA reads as TGTGCCAGCAGCTTAGTCTACCGTGCATGGTCGTATACCTACGAGCAGTACTTC.